These 10 T cell receptor beta chains originate from one sample sequenced in a study of T cells in localized non-small cell lung cancer. Produced via immunoSEQ multiplex PCR; TCRdb's table is partial and in-frame only. The sample includes tens of thousands of clones, around 90% of them seen just once. Source: peripheral blood, taken before any cancer treatment. These receptors were obtained from a man aged 35-75 years with stage I squamous cell lung carcinoma.

The CDR3 nucleotides are TGTGCCAGCAGTGACGCAGGGAGGACTGAAGCTTTCTTT. It is translated as CASSDAGRTEAFF. The rearrangement joins TRBV6-1 to TRBJ1-1; tentative D call: TRBD1 (5 bases). CDR3 length: 13 residues. Germline loops: CDR1 MNHNS, CDR2 SASEGT. V was cut by 3 bases and J by 5 bases, with 10 bases left in between.

The gene calls are TRBV5-6 and TRBJ1-4; no reliable D call. V lost 2 bases to trimming and J lost 6 bases, with 14 bases between them. The germline V gene encodes CDR1 SGHDT and CDR2 YYEEEE. This CDR3 region has 15 residues. CDR3 DNA sequence: TGTGCCAGCAGCTTCTATGGATCAGTGGATGAAAAACTGTTTTTT. Protein sequence: CASSFYGSVDEKLFF.

This rearrangement joins TRBV27 to TRBJ2-7; a possible D gene is TRBD2 (6 bases). The CDR3 runs to 15 residues. Germline V CDR1 and CDR2: MNHEY, SMNVEV (reference sequence). Deletions cut 5 bases from V and 2 bases from J, with 16 bases between. The CDR3 DNA reads TGTGCCAGCAGTGTTGTTGGGGGGATCACCTACGAGCAGTACTTC. Translating it yields CASSVVGGITYEQYF.

This clone was observed a single time. The CDR3 here is CATSRRTATNEKLFF. CDR3 sequence (DNA): TGTGCCACCAGCCGCCGGACAGCAACTAATGAAAAACTGTTTTTT. The rearrangement links TRBV15 to TRBJ1-4; possible D gene TRBD1, 6 bases. The V and J ends lost 5 bases and 0 bases respectively, with 10 bases between them. Germline V gene data show CDR1 as LNHNV and CDR2 as YYDKDF (reference sequence). The CDR3 consists of 15 residues.

The J gene is TRBJ2-5, the V gene TRBV7-2, with D tentatively TRBD1 (6 bases). The V gene lost 1 base and the J gene lost 5 bases, with 14 bases spanning the gap. CDR1 and CDR2 (germline): SGHTA, FQGNSA. This CDR3 contains 15 residues. The CDR3 coding sequence is TGTGCCAGCAGCTTAGGGGTTCAGGGGACGGAGACCCAGTACTTC. This sequence encodes CASSLGVQGTETQYF.

The V call is TRBV30, the J call TRBJ2-7; 8 bases are shared with TRBD2. The V and J ends lost 0 bases and 3 bases, in that order; junction bases with no gene match: 19. There are 19 residues in the CDR3. Germline V lookup: CDR1 GTSNPN, CDR2 SVGIG (reference sequence). CDR3 protein: CAWSVFSGDLAGVLYEQYF. CDR3 DNA sequence: TGTGCCTGGAGTGTGTTTTCCGGGGACCTAGCGGGTGTCCTCTACGAGCAGTACTTC.

The chain's CDR3 is CASSLPGGTQYF. CDR3 sequence (DNA): TGTGCCAGCAGTTTGCCAGGGGGGACCCAGTACTTC. The rearrangement links TRBV27 to TRBJ2-5, with 7 bases identical to TRBD1. The trim removed 3 bases at V and 7 bases at J, leaving 2 bases unmatched. This CDR3 is 12 amino acids long. Germline values: CDR1 MNHEY, CDR2 SMNVEV (reference sequence).

V gene TRBV28 combines with J gene TRBJ2-3; TRBD2 matches at 11 bases. Trimming took 4 bases from V and 0 from J; bases not matched to a gene: 6. Germline values: CDR1 MDHEN, CDR2 SYDVKM. CDR3 length: 17 amino acids. The CDR3 reads CASSSGTSGVSTDTQYF. CDR3 bases: TGTGCCAGCAGTTCTGGGACTAGCGGAGTTAGCACAGATACGCAGTATTTT.

The J gene is TRBJ2-5, the V gene TRBV9; possibly TRBD1 for D (6 bases). Between the trimmed V and J ends, which lost 0 bases and 4 bases, there was a span of 16 bases. This CDR3 comprises 16 residues. CDR1 is SGDLS and CDR2 is YYNGEE in the germline V gene. CDR3 in amino acids: CASSVVGGISGETQYF. CDR3 nucleotides: TGTGCCAGCAGCGTAGTAGGGGGAATCAGCGGAGAGACCCAGTACTTC.

The V and J genes are TRBV19 and TRBJ1-5; a possible D gene is TRBD1 (5 bases). The CDR3 consists of 15 residues. Trimming removed 5 bases at V and 7 bases at J, with 18 bases between. Germline CDR1 LNHDA, CDR2 SQIVND (reference sequence). The CDR3 reads CASSLPVGAVQPQHF. The CDR3 nucleotides are TGTGCCAGTAGTTTACCTGTTGGGGCAGTACAGCCCCAGCATTTT.